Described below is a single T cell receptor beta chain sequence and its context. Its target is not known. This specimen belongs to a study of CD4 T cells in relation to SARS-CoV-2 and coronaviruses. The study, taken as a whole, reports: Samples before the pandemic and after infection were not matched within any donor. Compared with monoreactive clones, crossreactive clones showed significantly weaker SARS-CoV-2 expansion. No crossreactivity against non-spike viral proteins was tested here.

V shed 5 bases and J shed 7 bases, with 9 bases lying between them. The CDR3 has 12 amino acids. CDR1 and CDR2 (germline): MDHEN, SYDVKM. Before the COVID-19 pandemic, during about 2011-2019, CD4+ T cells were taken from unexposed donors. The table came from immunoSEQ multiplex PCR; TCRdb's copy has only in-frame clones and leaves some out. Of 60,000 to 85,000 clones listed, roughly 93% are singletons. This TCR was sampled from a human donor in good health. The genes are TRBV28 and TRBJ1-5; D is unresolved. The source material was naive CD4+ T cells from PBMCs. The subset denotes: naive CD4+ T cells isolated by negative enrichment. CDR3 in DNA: TGTGCCAGCAGTGTGACGGGCCAGCCCCAGCATTTT. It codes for CASSVTGQPQHF.